Below, 7 T cell receptor beta chains from the same sample are listed, as sequenced in a study of CD8 T cells in ankylosing spondylitis. For these receptors, no antigen is known. Points from the study as a whole: In ankylosing spondylitis blood, a motif of roughly eight highly homologous TCR beta variants appeared characteristic.

TCRdb itself ran the 5' RACE reads through MiXCR, one entry per CDR3 protein. The table has around 490,000 distinct CDR3 sequences, approximately 5% seen once. The sequencing sample was made of blood, either unsorted or a sorted T cell fraction (not recorded which). These TCRs come from a male donor with ankylosing spondylitis.

The table lists this clonotype with many counts. The chain joins TRBV5-1 to TRBJ1-2; D is possibly TRBD1 (5 bases). This CDR3 is 14 amino acids long. V lost 0 bases and J lost 1, with 7 bases in between. The germline CDR1 and CDR2 sequences are SGHRS and YFSETQ. CDR3 nucleotides: TGCGCCAGCAGCTTGGTTCAGGGTAACTATGGCTACACCTTC. Its protein is CASSLVQGNYGYTF.

The sample holds many counts of this clonotype. The J gene is TRBJ2-5, the V gene TRBV20-1; D remains ambiguous. Trimming removed 7 bases from V and 4 bases from J, with 13 bases in between. The CDR3 length is 12 residues. Germline loops: CDR1 DFQATT, CDR2 SNEGSKA (reference sequence). The CDR3 loop is CSVTWGTETQYF. The CDR3 DNA is TGCAGTGTCACCTGGGGTACAGAGACCCAGTACTTC.

Many counts were recorded for this clonotype. The CDR3 spells CASSPPPGAIGDTEAFF. CDR3 nucleotide sequence: TGTGCCAGCTCACCACCGCCGGGGGCGATTGGGGACACTGAAGCTTTCTTT. The rearrangement links TRBV18 to TRBJ1-1, with TRBD1 as a possible D gene (6 bases). Deletions cut 0 bases from V and 3 bases from J, with 17 bases between. The CDR3 has 17 amino acids. CDR1 is KGHSH, CDR2 LQKENI, per germline. Full variable domain (outside the CDR3, taken from reference TRBV18 and TRBJ1-1): NAGVMQNPRHLVRRRGQEARLRCSPMKGHSHVYWYRQLPEEGLKFMVYLQKENIIDESGMPKERFSAEFPKEGPSILRIQQVVRGDSAAYFCASSPPPGAIGDTEAFFGQGTRLTVV.

This clonotype was seen a few times. The V call is TRBV27, the J call TRBJ2-2; no clear D. The germline V gene has CDR1 MNHEY and CDR2 SMNVEV (reference sequence). The CDR3 totals 12 residues. Trimming took 5 bases from V and 8 from J, leaving 9 bases between them. CDR3 DNA sequence: TGTGCCAGCAGTCCTAGTCGTGGGGAGCTGTTTTTT. Amino acids: CASSPSRGELFF.

Many counts were recorded for this clonotype. V and J are TRBV11-1 and TRBJ2-1; tentative D call: TRBD2 (6 bases). V was pared by 2 bases and J by 0 bases, with 17 bases between. Germline lookup yields CDR1 SGHAT and CDR2 FQDESV (reference sequence). The CDR3 is 18 residues long. CDR3 protein: CASSLTGRAGSSYNEQFF. The CDR3 bases are TGTGCCAGCAGCTTAACAGGAAGGGCGGGAAGCTCCTACAATGAGCAGTTCTTC. Variable domain in full (rest from reference TRBV11-1 and TRBJ2-1): EAEVAQSPRYKITEKSQAVAFWCDPISGHATLYWYRQILGQGPELLVQFQDESVVDDSQLPKDRFSAERLKGVDSTLKIQPAELGDSAMYLCASSLTGRAGSSYNEQFFGPGTRLTVL.

This clonotype was detected ten times or more. The rearrangement uses TRBV12-3 or TRBV12-4 and TRBJ1-6, with D maybe TRBD1 (5 bases). V lost 4 bases and J 9 bases, leaving 10 bases between the germline ends. CDR3 length: 13 residues. The CDR3 sequence is CASSSPGGSPLHF. CDR3 bases: TGTGCCAGCAGTTCGCCCGGGGGTTCACCCCTCCACTTT.

This clonotype was detected many times. The chain has TRBV6-5 and TRBJ2-7; 7 bases are a match to TRBD2. This CDR3 is 14 amino acids long. V shed 0 bases and J 5 bases; nucleotides not matched to a gene: 4. The V gene's germline CDR1 is MNHEY and CDR2 SVGAGI. The DNA for the CDR3 is TGTGCCAGCAGTTACTCGCGGGGGAGGGACGAGCAGTACTTC. Residues: CASSYSRGRDEQYF.